The 13 T cell receptor beta chains below come from one sample, sequenced in a study of T cells in Graves' hyperthyroidism and ophthalmopathy. RNA transcripts served as the template for amplifying TCR beta CDR3 regions. HTBI primers were the set used in a first-round RT-PCR of the TCR CDR3. MiXCR, applied by TCRdb to the multiplex PCR reads, yields one record per CDR3 protein. The data contain some 690,000 distinct CDR3 sequences, roughly 17% of them singletons. Sequencing used blood. Source of these receptors: a man aged 50 or older with Graves' hyperthyroidism.

This clonotype was counted between two and nine times. The V gene is TRBV6-1, the J gene TRBJ2-1; 11 bases line up with TRBD2. Germline V gene data show CDR1 as MNHNS and CDR2 as SASEGT. The CDR3 totals 15 residues. The ends lost 7 bases at V and 6 bases at J; junction bases unmatched: 8. In DNA form, the CDR3 reads TGTGCCAGCAAGGGGTCTAGCGGGAGGTTCAATGAGCAGTTCTTC. The encoded protein is CASKGSSGRFNEQFF.

The chain uses TRBV5-1 and TRBJ1-1, with D perhaps TRBD1 (5 bases). Trimming took 4 bases from V and 5 from J, leaving 15 bases between them. CDR1 and CDR2 (germline): SGHRS, YFSETQ. The CDR3 spans 14 residues. DNA for the CDR3: TGCGCCAGCAGCCCCCTGAGCGCAGGGACTGAAGCTTTCTTT. Amino acid sequence: CASSPLSAGTEAFF.

Many counts were recorded for this clonotype. CDR3: CASSLGSGRARETQYF. The CDR3 nucleotides read TGTGCCAGCAGCTTAGGTTCGGGGAGGGCCCGGGAGACCCAGTACTTC. The chain carries TRBV11-2 and TRBJ2-5, with TRBD2 matching over 7 bases. V was clipped by 1 base and J by 5 bases; unmatched bases: 10. The germline V gene encodes CDR1 SGHAT and CDR2 FQNNGV. This CDR3 has 16 residues.

This clonotype was observed at least ten times. This chain joins TRBV28 and TRBJ1-1, with D possibly being TRBD1 (5 bases). The CDR3 is made up of 15 amino acids. CDR1 and CDR2 from the germline V gene are MDHEN and SYDVKM. V lost 4 bases and J lost 2, with 14 bases in between. CDR3 DNA sequence: TGTGCCAGCAGTTCAGGAGGGGCGAAAAACACTGAAGCTTTCTTT. Translation gives CASSSGGAKNTEAFF.

The J gene is TRBJ1-1, the V gene TRBV4-1; D is undetermined. V was shortened by 4 bases and J by 5 bases, with 14 bases between the two germline ends. The germline V gene has CDR1 MGHRA and CDR2 YSYEKL. The CDR3 contains 14 residues. CDR3 amino acids: CASSRGVAGTEAFF. CDR3 DNA: TGCGCCAGCAGCCGCGGGGTTGCGGGGACTGAAGCTTTCTTT.

This clonotype was detected many times. The chain links TRBV6-1 to TRBJ1-1; D is perhaps TRBD1 (6 bases). Germline CDR1 MNHNS, CDR2 SASEGT. CDR3 length: 15 amino acids. Trimming took off 5 bases at V and 3 bases at J, with 16 bases between the two ends. DNA for the CDR3: TGTGCCAGCAGTTACCAGGGGTGGGGGGACACTGAAGCTTTCTTT. It is translated as CASSYQGWGDTEAFF.

The chain is built from TRBV12-3 or TRBV12-4 and TRBJ1-1, with D unresolved. CDR3 length equals 14 residues. V dropped 7 bases and J dropped 0 bases, with 12 bases sitting between them. The CDR3 region has the DNA TGTGCCAGCAATTTGACTGAGATGAACACTGAAGCTTTCTTT. Translated, it gives CASNLTEMNTEAFF.

This clonotype was observed at least ten times. The V call is TRBV6-2 or TRBV6-3, the J call TRBJ2-1; the match to TRBD2 covers 9 bases. CDR3 length: 14 amino acids. Germline CDR1 is MNHEY and CDR2 is SVGEGT. Trimming took 5 bases from V and 9 from J; bases not matched to a gene: 8. The CDR3 nucleotides read TGTGCCAGCAGTAACACCGGGACTAGCTTTGAGCAGTTCTTC. This encodes CASSNTGTSFEQFF.

This clonotype showed up many times. The rearrangement links TRBV28 to TRBJ1-2; 7 bases are shared with TRBD1. CDR1 and CDR2 (germline): MDHEN, SYDVKM. This CDR3 has 17 amino acids. The V and J ends lost 4 bases and 0 bases, in that order; junction bases with no gene match: 11. In nucleotides, the CDR3 is TGTGCCAGCAGTTCCCGACAGGGCAAGAGCTCTAACTATGGCTACACCTTC. Its translation is CASSSRQGKSSNYGYTF.

The V call is TRBV5-5, the J call TRBJ2-1; the match to TRBD2 covers 10 bases. V was pared by 4 bases and J by 6 bases, with 13 bases of the junction left unmatched. This CDR3 spans 17 amino acids. Germline V gene lookup returns CDR1 SGHKS and CDR2 YYEKEE (reference sequence). CDR3 DNA: TGTGCCAGCAGCCAAGATTACCCTAGCGGGAGTCGCAATGAGCAGTTCTTC. Its translation is CASSQDYPSGSRNEQFF. The complete variable domain, with remaining parts taken from reference TRBV5-5 and TRBJ2-1, reads DAGVTQSPTHLIKTRGQQVTLRCSPISGHKSVSWYQQVLGQGPQFIFQYYEKEERGRGNFPDRFSARQFPNYSSELNVNALLLGDSALYLCASSQDYPSGSRNEQFFGPGTRLTVL.

Remarks on this clonotype: This may stem from a read error, because a much larger clone lies one nucleotide away. V is TRBV24-1 and J is TRBJ2-6; TRBD1 aligns across 10 bases. The CDR3 has 18 amino acids. Germline V CDR1 and CDR2: KGHDR, SFDVKD. Written as DNA, the CDR3 is TGTGCCACCAGTGACAGTGACAGGGGGCGTTCTGGGGCCAACGCCCTGACTTTC. It yields the protein CATSDSDRGRSGANALTF.

Many counts were recorded for this clonotype. V gene TRBV2 combines with J gene TRBJ1-3; D not certain. The CDR3 sequence is 12 residues long. The germline V gene encodes CDR1 SNHLY and CDR2 FYNNEI. The V gene lost 6 bases and the J gene lost 3 bases, with 6 bases spanning the gap. The CDR3 region is CASRVGGNTIYF. The CDR3, as DNA: TGTGCCAGCAGAGTAGGTGGAAACACCATATATTTT.

The chain has TRBV10-3 and TRBJ1-3, with D hard to call. CDR1 ENHRY and CDR2 SYGVKD come from the germline V gene. V was shortened by 8 bases and J by 2 bases, with 13 bases between the two germline ends. The CDR3 covers 14 residues. The DNA of the CDR3 is TGTGCCATCGCTGAGGAGGCTACTGGAAACACCATATATTTT. It codes for CAIAEEATGNTIYF.